The 30 T cell receptor beta chains given below trace back to one sample, sequenced in a study of blood T cell repertoires in COVID-19. Libraries were prepared by immunoSEQ multiplex PCR; TCRdb keeps only in-frame clonotypes and omits some of them. The sample has 440,000 or so clones; approximately 89% are singletons. Material: peripheral blood. The source of these receptors is a middle-aged woman with COVID-19, enrolled during active disease.

This clone was recorded only once. The chain recombines TRBV11-2 with TRBJ1-2; 7 bases map to TRBD1. The V gene's germline CDR1 is SGHAT and CDR2 FQNNGV. The CDR3 has 15 residues. The ends lost 5 bases at V and 5 bases at J; junction bases unmatched: 11. In DNA, the CDR3 is TGTGCCAGCAGCCCCCTGAGGGGACAGAGTTATGGCTACACCTTC. Translating it yields CASSPLRGQSYGYTF.

The CDR3 here is CASSQNLQGTYEQYF. The CDR3 DNA sequence: TGTGCCAGCAGCCAAAACTTACAGGGGACCTACGAGCAGTACTTC. The gene calls are TRBV3-1 (or the pseudogene TRBV3-2) and TRBJ2-7; 7 bases map to TRBD1. The CDR3 length is 15 residues. V was clipped by 2 bases and J by 2 bases; unmatched bases: 6. Germline V CDR1 and CDR2: LGHDT, YNNKEL (reference sequence).

About this clone: This same CDR3 is encoded by further DNA sequences in the sample. CDR3 sequence reads: CAWSVLTEAFF. As DNA, the CDR3 is TGTGCCTGGAGTGTACTCACTGAAGCTTTCTTT. V and J are TRBV30 and TRBJ1-1; no clear D. This CDR3 contains 11 residues. Germline V gives CDR1 GTSNPN, CDR2 SVGIG (reference sequence). V dropped 0 bases and J dropped 4 bases, with 3 bases sitting between them. The variable domain in full, with the rest retrieved from reference TRBV30 and TRBJ1-1, is SQTIHQWPATLVQPVGSPLSLECTVEGTSNPNLYWYRQAAGRGLQLLFYSVGIGQISSEVPQNLSASRPQDRQFILSSKKLLLSDSGFYLCAWSVLTEAFFGQGTRLTVV.

The V and J genes are TRBV30 and TRBJ2-2; possible D gene TRBD1, 5 bases. Germline V gene data show CDR1 as GTSNPN and CDR2 as SVGIG (reference sequence). The CDR3 runs 13 residues. V was shortened by 3 bases and J by 7 bases, with 12 bases between the two germline ends. CDR3: CAWRFRVGGELFF. CDR3 bases: TGTGCCTGGAGGTTCAGGGTTGGCGGGGAGCTGTTTTTT.

This chain joins TRBV27 and TRBJ2-1; no clear D gene. Germline V gene lookup returns CDR1 MNHEY and CDR2 SMNVEV (reference sequence). Trimming removed 5 bases at V and 9 bases at J, with 8 bases between. The CDR3 sequence is 11 residues long. Written as DNA, the CDR3 is TGTGCCAGCAGTGGCGGTCCTGAGCAGTTCTTC. This gives the protein CASSGGPEQFF.

This chain connects TRBV5-1 to TRBJ2-1, with D perhaps matching TRBD2 (6 bases). Germline V gene lookup returns CDR1 SGHRS and CDR2 YFSETQ. The CDR3 extends over 15 amino acids. The V and J ends lost 0 bases and 9 bases respectively, with 16 bases between them. The CDR3 loop reads CASSLAPGKEGEQFF. DNA for the CDR3: TGCGCCAGCAGCTTGGCACCAGGGAAGGAGGGTGAGCAGTTCTTC. Together with reference TRBV5-1 and TRBJ2-1, the CDR3 gives the full variable domain: KAGVTQTPRYLIKTRGQQVTLSCSPISGHRSVSWYQQTPGQGLQFLFEYFSETQRNKGNFPGRFSGRQFSNSRSEMNVSTLELGDSALYLCASSLAPGKEGEQFFGPGTRLTVL.

The chain employs TRBV5-1 and TRBJ2-1, with TRBD1 as a possible D gene (6 bases). Per the germline V gene, CDR1 is SGHRS and CDR2 is YFSETQ. This CDR3 comprises 16 residues. Trimming removed 5 bases at V and 7 bases at J, with 22 bases between. CDR3 region: CASSYDWGPIGNEQFF. The CDR3 DNA reads TGCGCCAGCAGTTACGATTGGGGGCCCATTGGGAATGAGCAGTTCTTC.

V and J are TRBV6-6 and TRBJ1-5; D uncertain. The CDR3 extends over 13 amino acids. Between the trimmed V and J ends, which lost 6 bases and 3 bases, there was a span of 9 bases. Germline-derived CDR1 and CDR2 are MNHNY and SVGAGI (reference sequence). CDR3 region: CASRGSFNQPQHF. The CDR3 region has the DNA TGTGCCAGCAGGGGGAGCTTCAATCAGCCCCAGCATTTT.

The V and J genes are TRBV7-2 and TRBJ2-5; D uncertain. With 5 bases removed from V and 2 bases from J, the gap between germline ends came to 12 bases. Germline lookup yields CDR1 SGHTA and CDR2 FQGNSA. CDR3 length equals 14 residues. The CDR3 DNA reads as TGTGCCAGCAGCCGTTCGCACACACAAGAGACCCAGTACTTC. It encodes CASSRSHTQETQYF.

The chain has TRBV27 and TRBJ1-5; D ambiguous. Per germline, CDR1 MNHEY and CDR2 SMNVEV (reference sequence). The CDR3 loop spans 14 amino acids. V was clipped by 3 bases and J by 6 bases, with 12 bases between them. CDR3 in DNA: TGTGCCAGCAGTTTTAACGGGAATGGTCAGCCCCAGCATTTT. This codes for CASSFNGNGQPQHF.

This chain uses TRBV24-1 with TRBJ2-5; the D gene is possibly TRBD2 (6 bases). This CDR3 has 17 amino acids. Between the trimmed V and J ends, which lost 0 bases and 5 bases, there was a span of 18 bases. Germline assignment: CDR1 KGHDR and CDR2 SFDVKD. CDR3 in DNA: TGTGCCACCAGTGATTTGAAAGTCGGAGGGTGGGTGGAGACCCAGTACTTC. It codes for CATSDLKVGGWVETQYF.

The rearrangement joins TRBV14 to TRBJ2-5; D gene ambiguous. Germline CDR1 and CDR2: SGHDN and FVKESK. Between the trimmed V and J ends, which lost 4 bases and 5 bases, there was a span of 11 bases. The CDR3 runs 13 residues. The DNA of the CDR3 is TGTGCCAGCAGCCGAGCGTTGGTGGAGACCCAGTACTTC. Amino acid sequence: CASSRALVETQYF. Variable domain in full (rest from reference TRBV14 and TRBJ2-5): EAGVTQFPSHSVIEKGQTVTLRCDPISGHDNLYWYRRVMGKEIKFLLHFVKESKQDESGMPNNRFLAERTGGTYSTLKVQPAELEDSGVYFCASSRALVETQYFGPGTRLLVL.

The V and J genes are TRBV7-2 and TRBJ2-7; 11 nucleotides match TRBD2. This CDR3 region has 18 residues. Germline-derived CDR1 and CDR2 are SGHTA and FQGNSA. The ends lost 5 bases at V and 5 bases at J; junction bases unmatched: 17. The CDR3 loop is CASSPHRGTSGSLHEQYF. In DNA, the CDR3 is TGTGCCAGCAGCCCCCACCGGGGGACTAGCGGTAGTCTCCACGAGCAGTACTTC.

V and J are TRBV7-2 and TRBJ1-1; 7 nucleotides agree with TRBD1. This CDR3 has 16 amino acids. Germline CDR1 is SGHTA and CDR2 is FQGNSA. Trimming cost V 5 bases and J 0 bases; bases outside gene matches: 9. The CDR3 nucleotides are TGTGCCAGCAGCCCGGACAGGCCCACGATGAACACTGAAGCTTTCTTT. Protein sequence: CASSPDRPTMNTEAFF. Full variable domain (rest looked up from reference TRBV7-2 and TRBJ1-1): GAGVSQSPSNKVTEKGKDVELRCDPISGHTALYWYRQSLGQGLEFLIYFQGNSAPDKSGLPSDRFSAERTGGSVSTLTIQRTQQEDSAVYLCASSPDRPTMNTEAFFGQGTRLTVV.

The rearrangement joins TRBV14 to TRBJ2-1; 9 nucleotides agree with TRBD2. V shed 1 base and J 15 bases; nucleotides not matched to a gene: 4. Germline V gives CDR1 SGHDN, CDR2 FVKESK. The CDR3 runs to 12 residues. CDR3 nucleotides: TGTGCCAGCAGCCAAGCTGCGGGACTAGCGTTCTTC. Protein product: CASSQAAGLAFF. Based on the CDR3 plus reference TRBV14 and TRBJ2-1, the full variable domain is EAGVTQFPSHSVIEKGQTVTLRCDPISGHDNLYWYRRVMGKEIKFLLHFVKESKQDESGMPNNRFLAERTGGTYSTLKVQPAELEDSGVYFCASSQAAGLAFFGPGTRLTVL.

This clone was picked up a small number of times. The junction and the germline gene differ at one end; a read error may be behind it. The chain is built from TRBV30 and TRBJ1-2, with D unresolved. The CDR3 covers 11 residues. Germline V gene data show CDR1 as GTSNPN and CDR2 as SVGIG (reference sequence). The CDR3 protein is CAWSVRELLLF. For the CDR3, the DNA is TGTGCCTGGAGTGTTAGGGAGTTGTTGCTCTTC.

The chain employs TRBV27 and TRBJ2-3, with D unclear. This CDR3 comprises 14 residues. Germline CDR1 MNHEY, CDR2 SMNVEV (reference sequence). V was cut by 3 bases and J by 7 bases, with 14 bases left in between. The CDR3 protein is CASSFLGGPNTQYF. In DNA form, the CDR3 reads TGTGCCAGCAGTTTTCTAGGCGGCCCCAATACGCAGTATTTT.

The chain combines TRBV4-3 with TRBJ1-2; D remains unclear. The length of the CDR3 is 18 residues. V gave up 0 bases and J gave up 0 bases, with 17 bases separating them. From germline, CDR1 is LGHNA and CDR2 YSLEER. CDR3 region: CASSQDGASSWANYGYTF. For the CDR3, the DNA is TGCGCCAGCAGCCAAGATGGAGCCAGCTCTTGGGCTAACTATGGCTACACCTTC.

This clone was counted once. Written as DNA, the CDR3 is TGCAGCGTCCTGTCGCGCGGGACAGGGGGTAACACTGAAGCTTTCTTT. Its protein product is CSVLSRGTGGNTEAFF. V and J are TRBV29-1 and TRBJ1-1; the match to TRBD1 covers 11 bases. Unmatched junction bases numbered 11, after V lost 6 bases and J lost 2 bases. The CDR3 sequence is 16 residues long. From germline, CDR1 is SQVTM and CDR2 ANQGSEA. Variable domain in full (rest from reference TRBV29-1 and TRBJ1-1): SAVISQKPSRDICQRGTSLTIQCQVDSQVTMMFWYRQQPGQSLTLIATANQGSEATYESGFVIDKFPISRPNLTFSTLTVSNMSPEDSSIYLCSVLSRGTGGNTEAFFGQGTRLTVV.

The rearrangement links TRBV7-8 to TRBJ1-1; a possible D gene is TRBD1 (6 bases). The CDR3 spans 16 residues. Trimming cost V 1 base and J 1 base, with 13 bases left between them. CDR1 is SGHVS and CDR2 is FQNEAQ in the germline V gene. CDR3 sequence: CASSLGRTAPNTEAFF. The CDR3 DNA reads TGTGCCAGCAGCTTAGGGAGGACAGCGCCGAACACTGAAGCTTTCTTT.

V and J are TRBV5-1 and TRBJ2-7; tentative D call: TRBD2 (5 bases). Germline values: CDR1 SGHRS, CDR2 YFSETQ. The CDR3 runs 15 residues. Trimming took 1 base from V and 4 from J, leaving 15 bases between them. The CDR3 coding sequence is TGCGCCAGCAGCTTGCGCCTTGGAGGCTCGTACGAGCAGTACTTC. This codes for CASSLRLGGSYEQYF.

V and J are TRBV28 and TRBJ1-5; unclear D gene. Germline V CDR1 and CDR2: MDHEN, SYDVKM. The CDR3 has 12 amino acids. Trimming pared 4 bases from V and 6 bases from J, leaving 7 bases between. CDR3 in DNA: TGTGCCAGCAGTTCCCAGCGTCAGCCCCAGCATTTT. It translates to CASSSQRQPQHF. Filled out from reference TRBV28 and TRBJ1-5, the complete variable domain reads DVKVTQSSRYLVKRTGEKVFLECVQDMDHENMFWYRQDPGLGLRLIYFSYDVKMKEKGDIPEGYSVSREKKERFSLILESASTNQTSMYLCASSSQRQPQHFGDGTRLSIL.

V and J are TRBV24-1 and TRBJ2-7; D is unclear. V lost 2 bases, J lost 1 base, and 11 bases lay in between. Germline V lookup: CDR1 KGHDR, CDR2 SFDVKD. The CDR3 covers 15 residues. CDR3 protein: CATSDSKTLSYEQYF. CDR3 DNA: TGTGCCACCAGTGATTCAAAGACTCTGTCCTACGAGCAGTACTTC.

V is TRBV5-1 and J is TRBJ2-1, with 9 bases identical to TRBD2. V shed 0 bases and J 5 bases; nucleotides not matched to a gene: 3. This CDR3 comprises 15 residues. Looked up from germline, CDR1 is SGHRS and CDR2 is YFSETQ. The CDR3 sequence: CASSLGLAADNEQFF. In nucleotides, the CDR3 is TGCGCCAGCAGCTTGGGACTAGCGGCTGACAATGAGCAGTTCTTC.

The chain uses TRBV7-9 and TRBJ2-4; no firm D call. The CDR3 length is 15 residues. CDR1 SEHNR and CDR2 FQNEAQ come from the germline V gene (reference sequence). Trimming removed 4 bases at V and 0 bases at J, with 10 bases between. For the CDR3, the DNA is TGTGCCAGCAGCTCTGTAGATCTAGCCAAAAACATTCAGTACTTC. It translates to CASSSVDLAKNIQYF. The entire variable domain, with the rest obtained from reference TRBV7-9 and TRBJ2-4, is as follows: DTGVSQNPRHKITKRGQNVTFRCDPISEHNRLYWYRQTLGQGPEFLTYFQNEAQLEKSRLLSDRFSAERPKGSFSTLEIQRTEQGDSAMYLCASSSVDLAKNIQYFGAGTRLSVL.

The rearrangement uses TRBV5-1 and TRBJ1-6; 8 bases are shared with TRBD1. This CDR3 has 14 residues. Germline V gives CDR1 SGHRS, CDR2 YFSETQ. V was pared by 4 bases and J by 6 bases, with 3 bases of the junction left unmatched. The CDR3 DNA reads TGCGCCAGCAGCCAGGGACAGGCTAATTCACCCCTCCACTTT. It specifies CASSQGQANSPLHF.

The chain joins TRBV5-1 to TRBJ2-1; D possibly corresponds to TRBD2 (6 bases). Trimming took 0 bases from V and 7 from J, leaving 14 bases between them. Germline CDR1 and CDR2: SGHRS and YFSETQ. CDR3 length: 15 residues. Here the CDR3 reads CASSLGRGGYNEQFF. CDR3 DNA: TGCGCCAGCAGCTTGGGGCGGGGTGGGTATAATGAGCAGTTCTTC.

This chain connects TRBV28 to TRBJ1-4, with TRBD1 identical over 7 bases. This CDR3 comprises 11 residues. Germline lookup yields CDR1 MDHEN and CDR2 SYDVKM. V shed 9 bases, J shed 10 bases, and the junction held 5 bases outside the gene matches. This CDR3 reads CASSRGRKLFF. As DNA, the CDR3 is TGTGCCAGTTCCAGGGGGAGAAAACTGTTTTTT.

The chain joins TRBV30 to TRBJ2-5; 9 bases are shared with TRBD2. The CDR3 covers 16 residues. The V gene end was trimmed by 3 bases and the J gene end by 4 bases; junction bases not matched to a gene: 12. Germline CDR1 is GTSNPN and CDR2 is SVGIG (reference sequence). CDR3 bases: TGTGCCTGGAGCCCCTTCGGGCTAGCGGGGCGAGAGACCCAGTACTTC. It is translated as CAWSPFGLAGRETQYF.

This clone was detected once. The J gene is TRBJ1-6, the V gene TRBV18; D possibly corresponds to TRBD1 (5 bases). This CDR3 region has 16 residues. With 2 bases removed from V and 7 bases from J, the gap between germline ends came to 15 bases. CDR1 and CDR2 from the germline V gene are KGHSH and LQKENI. The CDR3 is CASSPRWSRENSPLHF. As DNA, the CDR3 is TGTGCCAGCTCACCAAGGTGGAGCAGGGAAAATTCACCCCTCCACTTT.